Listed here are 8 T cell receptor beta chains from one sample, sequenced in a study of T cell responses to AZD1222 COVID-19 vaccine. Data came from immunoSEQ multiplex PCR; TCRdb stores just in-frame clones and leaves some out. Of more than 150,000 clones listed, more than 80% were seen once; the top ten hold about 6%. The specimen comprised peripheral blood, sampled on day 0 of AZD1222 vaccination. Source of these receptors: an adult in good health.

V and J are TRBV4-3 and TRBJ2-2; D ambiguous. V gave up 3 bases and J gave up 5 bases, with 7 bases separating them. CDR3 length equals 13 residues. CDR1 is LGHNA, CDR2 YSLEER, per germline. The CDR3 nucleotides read TGCGCCAGCAGCCACCGCAGGACCGGGGAGCTGTTTTTT. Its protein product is CASSHRRTGELFF.

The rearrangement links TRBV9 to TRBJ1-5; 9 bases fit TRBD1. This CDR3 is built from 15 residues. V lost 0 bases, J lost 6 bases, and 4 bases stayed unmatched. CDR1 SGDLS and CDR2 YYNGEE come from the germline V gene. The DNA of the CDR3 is TGTGCCAGCAGCGTAGGTGGACAGGGGTCTCAGCCCCAGCATTTT. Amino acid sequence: CASSVGGQGSQPQHF.

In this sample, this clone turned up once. The CDR3 here is CASSGGDFTIRETQYF. In DNA form, the CDR3 reads TGTGCCAGCAGCGGGGGGGACTTCACAATTAGGGAGACCCAGTACTTC. The chain couples TRBV19 to TRBJ2-5; 10 nucleotides line up with TRBD2. The trim removed 9 bases at V and 5 bases at J, leaving 15 bases unmatched. Germline CDR1 LNHDA, CDR2 SQIVND (reference sequence). The CDR3 has 16 amino acids.

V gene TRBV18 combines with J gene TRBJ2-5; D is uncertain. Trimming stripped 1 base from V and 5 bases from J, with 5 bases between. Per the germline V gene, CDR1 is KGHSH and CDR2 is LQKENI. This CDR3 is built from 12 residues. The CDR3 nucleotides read TGTGCCAGCTCACCACTTTCGGAGACCCAGTACTTC. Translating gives CASSPLSETQYF.

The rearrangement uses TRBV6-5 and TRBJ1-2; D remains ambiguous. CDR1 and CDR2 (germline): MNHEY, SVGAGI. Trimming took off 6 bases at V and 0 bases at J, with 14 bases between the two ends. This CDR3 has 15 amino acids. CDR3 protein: CASRPGRGSNYGYTF. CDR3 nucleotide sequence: TGTGCCAGCAGACCTGGTAGAGGTTCTAACTATGGCTACACCTTC.

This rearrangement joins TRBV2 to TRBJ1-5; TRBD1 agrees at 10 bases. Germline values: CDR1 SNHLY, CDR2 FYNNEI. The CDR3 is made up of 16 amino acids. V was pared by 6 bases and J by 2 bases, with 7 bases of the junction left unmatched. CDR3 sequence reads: CASRGQGLSRNQPQHF. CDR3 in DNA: TGTGCCAGCAGGGGACAGGGGCTATCGCGCAATCAGCCCCAGCATTTT.

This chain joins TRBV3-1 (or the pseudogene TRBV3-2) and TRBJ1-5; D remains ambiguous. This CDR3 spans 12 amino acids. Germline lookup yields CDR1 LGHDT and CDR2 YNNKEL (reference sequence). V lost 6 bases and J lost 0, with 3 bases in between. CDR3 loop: CASSDSNQPQHF. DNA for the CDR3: TGTGCCAGCAGTGATAGCAATCAGCCCCAGCATTTT.

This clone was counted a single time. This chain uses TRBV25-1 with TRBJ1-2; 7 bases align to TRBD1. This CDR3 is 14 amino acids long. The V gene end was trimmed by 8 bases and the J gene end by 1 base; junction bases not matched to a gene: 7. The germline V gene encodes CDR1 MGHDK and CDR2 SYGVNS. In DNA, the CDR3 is TGTGCCAGCCTTCGGACAGGCATTAACTATGGCTACACCTTC. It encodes CASLRTGINYGYTF.